This paragraph reports one T cell receptor (beta chain). The data stem from a study of tumor-infiltrating lymphocytes in oesophageal squamous cell carcinoma. MiXCR, run by TCRdb on the PCR reads, gives a single entry per CDR3 protein. The sample holds 9,500 to 15,000 distinct CDR3 sequences, about 52% seen once. CDR1 and CDR2 (germline): SGHAT, FQDESV (reference sequence). Trimming pared 1 base from V and 3 bases from J, leaving 13 bases between. CDR3 size: 15 residues. This receptor was identified in a female donor with esophageal squamous cell carcinoma. The sample consisted of esophageal tumor tissue. V gene TRBV11-1 combines with J gene TRBJ2-7, with D possibly TRBD2 on 6 matching bases. The CDR3 sequence is CASSLDLANLYEQYF. The CDR3 bases are TGTGCCAGCAGCTTAGACCTAGCGAATCTCTACGAGCAGTACTTC.